A selection of T cell receptor beta chains follows, all from one sample in a study of post-analysis software for immune sequencing data. MiXCR, run by TCRdb on the PCR reads, gives a single entry per CDR3 protein. The sample holds about 770,000 distinct CDR3 sequences, about half seen once. Material for sequencing was blood. These receptors were taken from a girl aged 10 to 17 with multiple sclerosis. The CDR3 runs from the conserved cysteine through the conserved F or W.

J gene | V gene | CDR3 protein
TRBJ2-1 | TRBV7-9 | CASSPPVGGRAGNEQFF
TRBJ2-3 | TRBV5-1 | CASSPERGAGGQYSTDTQYF
TRBJ2-7 | TRBV15 | CATSRDPAGQGMAYEQYF
TRBJ1-2 | TRBV15 | CATSRDWGINYGYTF
TRBJ2-1 | TRBV20-1 | CSARPDRVGRNEQFF
TRBJ1-1 | TRBV9 | CASSVVPKNTEAFF
TRBJ1-6 | TRBV4-3 | CASSQAQTYNSPLHF
TRBJ2-7 | TRBV6-6 | CASSSGRGPESSYEQYF
TRBJ2-5 | TRBV20-1 | CSASGSTETQYF
TRBJ2-1 | TRBV19 | CASSREEAYNEQFF
TRBJ2-7 | TRBV28 | CASSFAGTESPYEQYF
TRBJ2-3 | TRBV7-2 | CASSRDDFTDTQYF
TRBJ2-3 | TRBV7-9 | CASTAPSLSTDTQYF
TRBJ2-3 | TRBV11-3 | CASSHRLAPDTQYF
TRBJ2-3 | TRBV5-1 | CASSFMAATDTQYF
TRBJ2-3 | TRBV11-2 | CASSPTGPDTQYF
TRBJ2-5 | TRBV7-2 | CASSLGTGYQETQYF
TRBJ2-3 | TRBV6-4 | CASSARLADSTDTQYF
TRBJ2-3 | TRBV12-3/TRBV12-4 | CATMVGDTQYF
TRBJ2-7 | TRBV9 | CASSVTGLAGGEQYF
TRBJ1-2 | TRBV6-1 | CASYKWADRQPANYGYTF
TRBJ2-3 | TRBV5-1 | CASSLGTIGDTQYF
TRBJ2-7 | TRBV29-1 | CSVELAGDEQYF
TRBJ2-7 | TRBV29-1 | CSAGTNSYEQYF
TRBJ1-1 | TRBV5-1 | CASSLPTGGDTEAFF
TRBJ1-6 | TRBV27 | CASSTNRDSPLHF
TRBJ2-5 | TRBV4-3 | CASSQDLTAGDTKTQYF
. | TRBV20-1 | CSTSDGGETQYF
TRBJ1-2 | TRBV9 | CASSVDSIEGRYGYTF
TRBJ1-4 | TRBV2 | CASTQNREANEKLFF
TRBJ1-2 | TRBV12-5 | CASGGRDPMTITLYGYTF
TRBJ2-1 | TRBV7-2 | CASSLVLFEQFF
TRBJ2-7 | TRBV6-1 | CASSEDPATDEQYF
TRBJ2-4 | TRBV2 | CASGAGENIQYF
TRBJ1-2 | TRBV4-1 | CASSQGGGQGLYGYTF
TRBJ2-7 | TRBV29-1 | CSTRLAGLAEQYF
. | TRBV28 | CASIGGKHYEQYF
TRBJ2-7 | TRBV7-9 | CASSLERYEQYF
TRBJ2-1 | TRBV29-1 | CSVDRAVYNEQFF
TRBJ2-5 | TRBV7-2 | CASSFWEQETQYF
TRBJ2-1 | TRBV25-1 | CASSIQGGSYNEQFF